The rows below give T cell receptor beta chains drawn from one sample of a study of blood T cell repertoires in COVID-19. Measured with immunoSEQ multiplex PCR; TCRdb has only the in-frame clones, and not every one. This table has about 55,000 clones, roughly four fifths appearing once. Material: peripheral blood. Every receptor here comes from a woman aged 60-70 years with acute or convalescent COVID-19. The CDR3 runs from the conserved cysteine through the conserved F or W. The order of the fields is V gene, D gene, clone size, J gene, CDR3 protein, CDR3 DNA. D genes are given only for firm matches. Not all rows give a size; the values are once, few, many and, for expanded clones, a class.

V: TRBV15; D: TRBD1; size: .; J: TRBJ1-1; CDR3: CATSRAGTGKSEAFF; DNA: TGTGCCACCAGCAGAGCCGGGACAGGGAAGTCTGAAGCTTTCTTT
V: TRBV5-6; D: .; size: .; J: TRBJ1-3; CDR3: CASSLYRVFANTIYF; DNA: TGTGCCAGCAGCTTGTACAGGGTTTTCGCAAACACCATATATTTT
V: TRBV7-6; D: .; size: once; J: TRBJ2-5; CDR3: CASSLQGGGRRETQYF; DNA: TGTGCCAGCAGCTTACAAGGGGGCGGGAGGAGAGAGACCCAGTACTTC
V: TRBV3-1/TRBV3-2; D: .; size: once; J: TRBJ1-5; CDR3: CASSQDLRAGGEPQHF; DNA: TGTGCCAGCAGCCAAGATCTTCGGGCAGGAGGGGAGCCCCAGCATTTT
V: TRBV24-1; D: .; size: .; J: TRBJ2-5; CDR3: CATNSRGGWYQETQYF; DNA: TGTGCCACCAATTCCCGTGGGGGCTGGTACCAAGAGACCCAGTACTTC
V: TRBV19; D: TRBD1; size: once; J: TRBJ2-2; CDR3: CASKQGAIDTGELFF; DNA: TGTGCCAGTAAACAGGGGGCGATCGACACCGGGGAGCTGTTTTTT
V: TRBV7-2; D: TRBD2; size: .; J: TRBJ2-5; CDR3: CASSYLLAGETQYF; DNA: TGTGCCAGCAGCTACCTACTAGCGGGAGAGACCCAGTACTTC
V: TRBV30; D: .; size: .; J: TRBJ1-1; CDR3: CAWSEQEFTEAFF; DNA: TGTGCCTGGAGTGAACAGGAGTTCACTGAAGCTTTCTTT
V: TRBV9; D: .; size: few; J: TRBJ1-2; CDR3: CASSAVGGANYGYTF; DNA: TGTGCCAGCAGCGCGGTCGGGGGAGCCAACTATGGCTACACCTTC
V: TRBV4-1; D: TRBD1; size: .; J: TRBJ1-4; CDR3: CASSPGQGNEKLFF; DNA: TGCGCCAGCAGCCCAGGACAGGGAAACGAAAAACTGTTTTTT
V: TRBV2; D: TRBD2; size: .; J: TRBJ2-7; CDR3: CASSEDVLAAYEQYF; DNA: TGTGCCAGCAGTGAAGACGTCCTAGCGGCCTACGAGCAGTACTTC
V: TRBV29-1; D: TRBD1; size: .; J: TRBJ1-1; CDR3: CSTASGTGEAFF; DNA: TGCAGCACGGCTTCGGGGACAGGTGAAGCTTTCTTT
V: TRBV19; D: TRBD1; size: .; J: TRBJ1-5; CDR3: CASSIGGQGGLPQHF; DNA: TGTGCCAGTAGTATAGGGGGACAGGGTGGATTGCCCCAGCATTTT
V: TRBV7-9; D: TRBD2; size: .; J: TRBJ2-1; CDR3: CASSTLGLAGGNEQFF; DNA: TGTGCCAGCAGCACCCTAGGACTAGCGGGAGGCAATGAGCAGTTCTTC
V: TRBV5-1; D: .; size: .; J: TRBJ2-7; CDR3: CASSLAPGHYEQYF; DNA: TGCGCCAGCAGCTTGGCCCCAGGGCACTACGAGCAGTACTTC
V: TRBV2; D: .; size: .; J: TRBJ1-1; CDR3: CASSDPGVKAFF; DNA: TGTGCCAGCAGTGACCCGGGGGTCAAAGCTTTCTTT
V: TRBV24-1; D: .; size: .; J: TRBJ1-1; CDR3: CATPSTGLSMNTEAFF; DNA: TGTGCCACTCCTTCGACAGGCCTGAGTATGAACACTGAAGCTTTCTTT
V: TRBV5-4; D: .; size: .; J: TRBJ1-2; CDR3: CASTRIGSLGGYTF; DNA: TGTGCCAGCACCCGAATCGGGAGTTTAGGAGGCTACACCTTC
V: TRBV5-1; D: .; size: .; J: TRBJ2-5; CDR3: CASSLLTGVSSQETQYF; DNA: TGCGCCAGCAGCTTGTTAACTGGAGTTTCCAGCCAAGAGACCCAGTACTTC
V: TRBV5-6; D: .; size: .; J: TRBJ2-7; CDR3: CASSLSRYEQYF; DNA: TGTGCCAGCAGCTTATCTCGGTACGAGCAGTACTTC
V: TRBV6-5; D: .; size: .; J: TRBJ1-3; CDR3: CASSYSDSHSGNTIYF; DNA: TGTGCCAGCAGTTACTCGGACAGCCACTCTGGAAACACCATATATTTT
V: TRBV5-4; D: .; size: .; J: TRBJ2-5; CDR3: CASSLEASSETQYF; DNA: TGTGCCAGCAGCTTAGAGGCTTCCTCGGAGACCCAGTACTTC
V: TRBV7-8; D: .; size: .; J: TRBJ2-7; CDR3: CASSLALAPGNEQYF; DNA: TGTGCCAGCAGCTTAGCGCTAGCGCCAGGGAACGAGCAGTACTTC
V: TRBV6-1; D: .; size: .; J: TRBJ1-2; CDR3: CASSEAFEVPGGYTF; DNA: TGTGCCAGCAGTGAAGCGTTTGAGGTCCCTGGTGGCTACACCTTC
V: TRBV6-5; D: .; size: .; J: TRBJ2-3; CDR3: CACRRDTNTDTQYF; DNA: TGTGCCTGTCGTAGGGACACCAACACAGATACGCAGTATTTT